These 20 T cell receptor beta chains came from one sample sequenced in a study of blood T cell repertoires in COVID-19. Data came from immunoSEQ multiplex PCR; TCRdb stores just in-frame clones and leaves some out. The sample shows a few hundred thousand clones, around 80% of them seen only once. What was sequenced was PBMCs or T cells enriched from blood (not recorded which). The receptors come from a man aged 25 to 40 with acute COVID-19.

This rearrangement joins TRBV5-4 to TRBJ2-2; TRBD1 matches at 7 bases. This CDR3 is 14 amino acids long. Trimming at V came to 3 bases and at J to 5 bases, leaving 4 bases not matched to a gene. Per germline, CDR1 SGHNT and CDR2 YYREEE (reference sequence). CDR3 protein: CASSSGQKTGELFF. CDR3 nucleotides: TGTGCCAGCAGCTCGGGACAGAAGACCGGGGAGCTGTTTTTT. Variable domain in full (rest from reference TRBV5-4 and TRBJ2-2): ETGVTQSPTHLIKTRGQQVTLRCSSQSGHNTVSWYQQALGQGPQFIFQYYREEENGRGNFPPRFSGLQFPNYSSELNVNALELDDSALYLCASSSGQKTGELFFGEGSRLTVL.

CDR3 in amino acids: CASSFAVSSYNEQFF. CDR3 DNA: TGTGCCAGCAGTTTTGCGGTGAGCTCCTACAATGAGCAGTTCTTC. The rearrangement links TRBV27 to TRBJ2-1; unclear D gene. This CDR3 region has 15 residues. The V gene's germline CDR1 is MNHEY and CDR2 SMNVEV (reference sequence). V dropped 3 bases and J dropped 0 bases, with 9 bases sitting between them.

The chain employs TRBV4-3 and TRBJ1-1; D gene ambiguous. This CDR3 is 13 amino acids long. Per the germline V gene, CDR1 is LGHNA and CDR2 is YSLEER. V was trimmed by 1 base and J by 1 base, leaving 4 bases between them. The chain's CDR3 is CASSQAQNTEAFF. The DNA of the CDR3 is TGCGCCAGCAGCCAAGCACAGAACACTGAAGCTTTCTTT.

In this sample, this clone turned up a few times. This chain connects TRBV2 to TRBJ1-2; D not resolved. This CDR3 has 10 residues. The V end was cut by 10 bases, the J end by 8 bases, with 11 bases between. Germline-derived CDR1 and CDR2 are SNHLY and FYNNEI. The CDR3 region has the DNA TGTGCCACTCGATCCGGGGGCTACACCTTC. Protein: CATRSGGYTF. The complete variable domain, with remaining parts taken from reference TRBV2 and TRBJ1-2, reads EPEVTQTPSHQVTQMGQEVILRCVPISNHLYFYWYRQILGQKVEFLVSFYNNEISEKSEIFDDQFSVERPDGSNFTLKIRSTKLEDSAMYFCATRSGGYTFGSGTRLTVV.

CDR3 in DNA: TGTGCCAGCAGGTTTCTAGGGGGAGCCGGGGAGCTGTTTTTT. Protein sequence: CASRFLGGAGELFF. V is TRBV27 and J is TRBJ2-2; tentatively, D is TRBD1 (6 bases). The V end lost 6 bases, the J end lost 6 bases, and 14 bases lay between the germline ends. The CDR3 runs 14 residues. Per germline, CDR1 MNHEY and CDR2 SMNVEV (reference sequence).

CDR3 in DNA: TGTGCCAGCAGCTTACCTGCGGGGGTCGGGAGTCATTCACCCCTCCACTTT. Amino acid sequence: CASSLPAGVGSHSPLHF. The chain employs TRBV5-4 and TRBJ1-6; TRBD1 is a possible D gene (5 bases). CDR3 length: 17 residues. The V end lost 2 bases, the J end lost 8 bases, and 20 bases lay between the germline ends. Germline CDR1 SGHNT, CDR2 YYREEE (reference sequence).

The genes are TRBV9 and TRBJ2-2; no clear D. This CDR3 comprises 16 residues. Trimming cost V 2 bases and J 6 bases, with 17 bases left between them. Per the germline V gene, CDR1 is SGDLS and CDR2 is YYNGEE. The CDR3 coding sequence is TGTGCCAGCAGCGTTATTGGCGGCAATCAATCCGGGGAGCTGTTTTTT. Translation: CASSVIGGNQSGELFF.

The CDR3, as DNA: TGTGCCAGCCAGCGGGACCGAGCCAATGAAAAACTGTTTTTT. It specifies CASQRDRANEKLFF. The chain couples TRBV19 to TRBJ1-4; D perhaps matches TRBD1 (5 bases). Per germline, CDR1 LNHDA and CDR2 SQIVND (reference sequence). The CDR3 totals 14 residues. Trimming stripped 9 bases from V and 5 bases from J, with 16 bases between. The variable domain in full, completed from reference TRBV19 and TRBJ1-4, reads DGGITQSPKYLFRKEGQNVTLSCEQNLNHDAMYWYRQDPGQGLRLIYYSQIVNDFQKGDIAEGYSVSREKKESFPLTVTSAQKNPTAFYLCASQRDRANEKLFFGSGTQLSVL.

The rearrangement uses TRBV6-5 and TRBJ2-3; a weak D match, TRBD2 (5 bases). The CDR3 sequence is 11 residues long. Germline assignment: CDR1 MNHEY and CDR2 SVGAGI. Trimming left V 6 bases short and J 7 bases short, with 8 bases between. CDR3 residues: CASRDSHTQYF. The CDR3 nucleotides read TGTGCCAGCAGGGACTCTCATACGCAGTATTTT.

V usage is TRBV5-4 and J usage is TRBJ2-5; a weak D match, TRBD1 (5 bases). The V gene's germline CDR1 is SGHNT and CDR2 YYREEE (reference sequence). V was cut by 5 bases and J by 2 bases, with 10 bases left in between. There are 13 residues in the CDR3. The CDR3 DNA is TGTGCCAGCAGACCAGACAGTCAAGAGACCCAGTACTTC. Protein sequence: CASRPDSQETQYF.

The chain employs TRBV4-1 and TRBJ2-4; D is unresolved. This CDR3 comprises 16 residues. The germline CDR1 and CDR2 sequences are MGHRA and YSYEKL. V was cut by 1 base and J by 1 base, with 11 bases left in between. CDR3 bases: TGCGCCAGCAGCCAAGGAGGCGCCCGGGCCAAAAACATTCAGTACTTC. Protein sequence: CASSQGGARAKNIQYF.

The chain couples TRBV4-1 to TRBJ1-2; the D gene is possibly TRBD1 (6 bases). V lost 1 base and J 7 bases, leaving 10 bases between the germline ends. This CDR3 spans 13 amino acids. Germline-derived CDR1 and CDR2 are MGHRA and YSYEKL. This CDR3 is CASSQVNRVGYTF. CDR3 nucleotides: TGCGCCAGCAGCCAAGTCAACAGGGTTGGCTACACCTTC.

The chain has TRBV4-1 and TRBJ1-3; D is undetermined. Germline-derived CDR1 and CDR2 are MGHRA and YSYEKL. The CDR3 has 17 amino acids. The ends were cut back, 3 bases at V and 2 bases at J, with 17 bases in the middle. Here the CDR3 DNA reads TGCGCCAGCAGCCAGGCACGGGAGAGGTCGGCTGGAAACACCATATATTTT. Its protein product is CASSQARERSAGNTIYF.

The CDR3 bases are TGTGCCACCAGCATCCCACCGGGACAGGGAGGAGAAAAACTGTTTTTT. Its translation: CATSIPPGQGGEKLFF. This rearrangement joins TRBV15 to TRBJ1-4; 9 nucleotides align to TRBD1. The V gene's germline CDR1 is LNHNV and CDR2 YYDKDF (reference sequence). V dropped 4 bases and J dropped 8; count of bases not matched to a gene: 11. The CDR3 length is 16 residues.

This clone was observed a single time. Here the CDR3 DNA reads TGCGCCAGGGGAAGCGTCAGGGGCTCAGAAAATTCACCCCTCCACTTT. It specifies CARGSVRGSENSPLHF. The rearrangement uses TRBV10-1 and TRBJ1-6; D might be TRBD1 (6 bases). The CDR3 is 16 residues long. Germline CDR1 reads WNHNN; CDR2 reads SYGVQD (reference sequence). Trimming removed 9 bases at V and 7 bases at J, with 22 bases between.

The genes are TRBV10-1 and TRBJ2-7, with a tentative D call TRBD2 (6 bases). CDR3 length: 14 residues. CDR1 and CDR2 from the germline V gene are WNHNN and SYGVQD (reference sequence). With 6 bases removed from V and 6 bases from J, the gap between germline ends came to 18 bases. The CDR3 DNA follows: TGCGCCAGCAGCGGCTCCGGGACTCCGTCCGAGCAGTACGTC. It specifies CASSGSGTPSEQYV.

The chain employs TRBV10-3 and TRBJ1-2, with D possibly matching TRBD1 (6 bases). V lost 3 bases to trimming and J lost 5 bases, with 16 bases between them. Germline assignment: CDR1 ENHRY and CDR2 SYGVKD. CDR3 length: 15 residues. DNA of the CDR3: TGTGCCATCAGTGAATCGGGGGGCCCGGGGTATGGCTACACCTTC. This codes for CAISESGGPGYGYTF.

The chain is built from TRBV3-1 (or the pseudogene TRBV3-2) and TRBJ1-4, with 11 positions matching TRBD1. CDR3 length: 14 amino acids. The germline gives CDR1 LGHDT, CDR2 YNNKEL (reference sequence). Unmatched junction bases numbered 1, after V lost 4 bases and J lost 6 bases. This chain's CDR3 is CASSRGQGDEKLFF. Written as DNA, the CDR3 is TGTGCCAGCAGCCGGGGACAGGGGGATGAAAAACTGTTTTTT.

This clone appeared a single time. The chain combines TRBV6-5 with TRBJ1-4; maybe TRBD1 (5 bases). This CDR3 spans 13 amino acids. Germline V lookup: CDR1 MNHEY, CDR2 SVGAGI. V was pared by 4 bases and J by 12 bases, with 15 bases between. The CDR3 DNA is TGTGCCAGCAGTTTGCAGGGCTCCTATCAACTGTTTTTT. Protein product: CASSLQGSYQLFF.

J is TRBJ1-2 and V is TRBV3-1 (or the pseudogene TRBV3-2), with unresolved D. The CDR3 runs 13 residues. Germline V lookup: CDR1 LGHDT, CDR2 YNNKEL (reference sequence). With 0 bases removed from V and 8 bases from J, the gap between germline ends came to 10 bases. The CDR3, as DNA: TGTGCCAGCAGCCAAGATCCGGGGAACGGCTACACCTTC. It encodes CASSQDPGNGYTF.